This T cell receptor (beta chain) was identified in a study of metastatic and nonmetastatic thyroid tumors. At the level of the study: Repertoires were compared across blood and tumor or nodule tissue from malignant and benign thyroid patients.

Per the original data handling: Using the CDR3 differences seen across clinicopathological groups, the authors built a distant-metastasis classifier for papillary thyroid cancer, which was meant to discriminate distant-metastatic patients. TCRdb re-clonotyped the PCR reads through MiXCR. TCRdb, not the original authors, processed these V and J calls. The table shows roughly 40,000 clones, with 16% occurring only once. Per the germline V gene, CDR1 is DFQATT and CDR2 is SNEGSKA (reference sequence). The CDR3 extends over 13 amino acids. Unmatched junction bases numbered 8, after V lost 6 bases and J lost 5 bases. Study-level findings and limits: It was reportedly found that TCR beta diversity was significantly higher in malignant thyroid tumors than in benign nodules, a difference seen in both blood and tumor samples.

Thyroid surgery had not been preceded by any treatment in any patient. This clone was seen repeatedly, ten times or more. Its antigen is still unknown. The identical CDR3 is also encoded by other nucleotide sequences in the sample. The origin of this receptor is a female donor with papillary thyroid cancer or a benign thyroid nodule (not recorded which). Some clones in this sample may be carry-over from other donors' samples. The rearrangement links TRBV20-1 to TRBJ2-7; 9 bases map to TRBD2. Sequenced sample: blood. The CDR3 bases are TGCAGTGCCGATAGGACTAGCGTTCACGAGCAGTACTTC. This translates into CSADRTSVHEQYF.